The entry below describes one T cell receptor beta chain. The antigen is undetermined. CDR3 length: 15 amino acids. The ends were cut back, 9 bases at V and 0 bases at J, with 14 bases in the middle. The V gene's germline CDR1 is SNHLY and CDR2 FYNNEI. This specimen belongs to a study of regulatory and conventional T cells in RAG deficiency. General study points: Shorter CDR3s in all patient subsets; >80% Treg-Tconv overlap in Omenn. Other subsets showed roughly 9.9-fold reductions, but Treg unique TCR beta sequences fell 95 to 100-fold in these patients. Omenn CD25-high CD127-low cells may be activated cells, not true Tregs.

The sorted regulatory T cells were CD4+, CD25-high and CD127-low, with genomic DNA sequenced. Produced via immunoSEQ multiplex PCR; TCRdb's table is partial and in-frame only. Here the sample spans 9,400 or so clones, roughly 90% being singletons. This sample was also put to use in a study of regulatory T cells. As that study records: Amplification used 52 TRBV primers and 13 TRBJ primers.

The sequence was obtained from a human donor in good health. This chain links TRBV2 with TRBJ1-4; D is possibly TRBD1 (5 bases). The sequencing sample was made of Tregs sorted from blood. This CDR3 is CASKRKGATNEKLFF. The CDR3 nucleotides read TGTGCCAGTAAGCGGAAAGGGGCAACTAATGAAAAACTGTTTTTT.